This passage covers 9 T cell receptor beta chains from one sample sequenced in a study of T cells in Graves' hyperthyroidism and ophthalmopathy. Amplification targeted TCR beta CDR3 regions from RNA transcripts. First-round RT-PCR targeting the TCR CDR3 was performed with the HTBI primer set. TCRdb fed the multiplex PCR reads into MiXCR, producing one record per CDR3 protein. Altogether more than 300,000 distinct CDR3 sequences are present, about 17% being singletons, with the ten largest covering 34%. The sequenced sample consisted of blood. The source is a woman in her thirties with Graves' hyperthyroidism that later progressed to Graves' ophthalmopathy.

There are many counts of this clonotype. This chain joins TRBV20-1 and TRBJ2-1; 10 positions agree with TRBD1. From germline, CDR1 is DFQATT and CDR2 SNEGSKA (reference sequence). The V gene end was trimmed by 5 bases and the J gene end by 0 bases; junction bases not matched to a gene: 10. This CDR3 is built from 17 residues. CDR3 sequence (DNA): TGCAGTGCTCGACAGGGGGCCAGGTGGAGCTCCTACAATGAGCAGTTCTTC. Translation gives CSARQGARWSSYNEQFF.

In this sample, this clonotype turned up many times. The V call is TRBV28, the J call TRBJ2-3; D might be TRBD1 (5 bases). The CDR3 spans 16 residues. Germline V gives CDR1 MDHEN, CDR2 SYDVKM. V lost 4 bases, J lost 7 bases, and 21 bases lay in between. CDR3: CASSSQSQGAIYTQYF. In DNA form, the CDR3 reads TGTGCCAGCAGTTCCCAGTCCCAGGGTGCAATTTATACGCAGTATTTT.

In its sample, this clonotype was seen many times. V is TRBV5-4 and J is TRBJ2-1, with D possibly matching TRBD1 (5 bases). There are 15 residues in the CDR3. Looked up from germline, CDR1 is SGHNT and CDR2 is YYREEE (reference sequence). Trimming stripped 2 bases from V and 6 bases from J, with 15 bases between. The CDR3 DNA reads TGTGCCAGCAGCTTTCAGGGTCAGAGGCCCAATGAGCAGTTCTTC. Translating gives CASSFQGQRPNEQFF.

The rearrangement links TRBV11-2 to TRBJ1-2; 8 nucleotides match TRBD1. V lost 5 bases and J lost 8; bases outside the gene matches: 22. Germline V gene sequence: CDR1 SGHAT, CDR2 FQNNGV. This CDR3 is built from 18 residues. The CDR3 loop reads CASSTRGGPVDRVRGYTF. The CDR3 DNA follows: TGTGCCAGCAGCACTAGGGGGGGGCCAGTGGACAGGGTACGAGGCTACACCTTC.

The sample holds a few counts of this clonotype. The chain employs TRBV7-6 and TRBJ2-1, with 10 bases fitting TRBD1. Trimming at V came to 0 bases and at J to 3 bases, leaving 5 bases not matched to a gene. From germline, CDR1 is SGHVS and CDR2 FNYEAQ. The CDR3 is 17 residues long. As DNA, the CDR3 is TGTGCCAGCAGCTTAGCGGAGGGACAGGGGTTCTACAATGAGCAGTTCTTC. Translation gives CASSLAEGQGFYNEQFF.

This chain joins TRBV4-1 and TRBJ2-7, with no clear D. V shed 2 bases and J shed 3 bases, with 14 bases lying between them. The CDR3 loop spans 15 amino acids. Germline CDR1 and CDR2: MGHRA and YSYEKL. In DNA, the CDR3 is TGCGCCAGCAGCCAACACACAAGGACCCTCTACGAGCAGTACTTC. Its protein product is CASSQHTRTLYEQYF.

To note about this clonotype: A read error is possible here, since a much larger clone lies one base away. V is TRBV12-5 and J is TRBJ2-5; D gene ambiguous. Trimming stripped 0 bases from V and 8 bases from J, with 7 bases between. Germline V gene sequence: CDR1 LGHNT, CDR2 FRNRAP. The CDR3 is 12 amino acids. The CDR3, as DNA: TGTGCTAGTGGTTTGGTGAGAGATACCCAGTACTTC. Its protein is CASGLVRDTQYF.

This clonotype was detected ten times or more. The V gene is TRBV6-1, the J gene TRBJ1-1; 8 bases map to TRBD1. The V and J ends lost 4 bases and 1 base, in that order; junction bases with no gene match: 11. CDR1 MNHNS and CDR2 SASEGT come from the germline V gene. The CDR3 runs 17 residues. For the CDR3, the DNA is TGTGCCAGCAGTGTCCTCAGGGACAGGACCGAGAACACTGAAGCTTTCTTT. It encodes CASSVLRDRTENTEAFF.

The chain has TRBV7-6 and TRBJ2-3; TRBD2 aligns across 11 bases. V dropped 1 base and J dropped 2; count of bases not matched to a gene: 11. The CDR3 loop spans 19 amino acids. CDR1 is SGHVS, CDR2 FNYEAQ, per germline. The CDR3 DNA reads TGTGCCAGCAGCTTAGTAACTAGTCTAGCGGGAGGCCCCACAGATACGCAGTATTTT. Translated, it gives CASSLVTSLAGGPTDTQYF.